The rows below give T cell receptor beta chains drawn from one sample of a study of blood T cell repertoires in COVID-19. Sequencing was performed with immunoSEQ multiplex PCR; in TCRdb, only in-frame clones are kept and a portion is missing. The table includes 300,000 to 350,000 clones, 90% detected once. Sequencing used peripheral blood. These receptors came from a woman between 40 and 55 years old with COVID-19, enrolled during active disease. CDR3s include the opening cysteine and the closing phenylalanine or tryptophan. Fields, in order: J gene, V gene, CDR3 protein.

TRBJ2-7 | TRBV6-5 | CASSHRDTTSYEQYF
TRBJ1-1 | TRBV6-2/TRBV6-3 | CASSSTAMNTEAFF
TRBJ2-3 | TRBV6-2/TRBV6-3 | CASSSPHRRSTDTQYF
TRBJ1-2 | TRBV29-1 | CSVEDRDRARGYTF
TRBJ2-3 | TRBV2 | CASSGPRGREESDTQYF
TRBJ2-1 | TRBV21-1 | CASSKGLETSGKDGNEQFF
TRBJ1-4 | TRBV11-2 | CASSLWTDNEKLFF
TRBJ1-6 | TRBV2 | CASSKRTGGINSPLHF
TRBJ2-7 | TRBV7-9 | CASRGANEQYF
TRBJ1-1 | TRBV21-1 | CASSTSTARGQTEAFF
TRBJ2-7 | TRBV6-6 | CASSLSGLEQYF
TRBJ1-5 | TRBV13 | CASSRTGEYQPQHF
TRBJ1-1 | TRBV9 | CASSVVAGMNTEAFF
TRBJ1-1 | TRBV7-3 | CASSLLGGLNTEAFF
TRBJ2-1 | TRBV7-2 | CASSLNPLAGGDYNEQFF
TRBJ2-3 | TRBV28 | CATRSTVSTDTQYF
TRBJ1-2 | TRBV15 | CATSRGGQGRGGYTF
TRBJ2-6 | TRBV5-1 | CASRGDSFSSGANVLTF
TRBJ2-7 | TRBV4-3 | CASSQDWGQGTHEQYF